This T cell receptor beta chain comes out of a study of blood T cells in healthy people across ages. This clonotype came up a few times. Its antigen is currently unknown. The second PCR ran about 6 to 12 cycles with a sample-barcoded 5' primer and J-beta primers. TCRdb processed the 5' RACE reads anew with MiXCR; each CDR3 protein has one entry. The table shows hundreds of thousands of distinct CDR3 sequences, with around 54% occurring only once. Study-wide results and caveats: Investigators treated diversity estimates from one million T cells as underestimates.

The TCR originated in a man aged 55 to 70 in good health. Sequencing was performed on blood.

CDR3 loop: CASSLSWAQAGTSYGYTF. The CDR3 DNA follows: TGTGCCAGCAGTTTAAGCTGGGCCCAGGCAGGGACCTCCTATGGCTACACCTTC. The V and J genes are TRBV12-3 or TRBV12-4 and TRBJ1-2, with D perhaps TRBD1 (5 bases). Trimming took off 2 bases at V and 4 bases at J, with 23 bases between the two ends. The CDR3 contains 18 residues.